This TCR beta chain was sequenced during a study of OX40 agonist ivuxolimab in advanced cancers. Study as a whole: Three individuals attained partial responses, comprising one hepatocellular carcinoma case and two cutaneous melanoma cases.

V lost 2 bases and J lost 0; bases outside the gene matches: 16. The CDR3 is 21 amino acids. In germline, CDR1 is WSHSY, CDR2 SAAADI. Peripheral blood came from all dose cohorts at three timepoints. This table comes from immunoSEQ multiplex PCR, and its TCRdb copy is limited to in-frame clones, with some not included. Here the sample spans approximately 74,000 clones, around nine tenths being singletons. As to this clone: The antigen remains undetermined.

Study results and caveats: Determination of antigen specificity was not performed for the expanded peripheral T cells. At doses 0.1 to 3.0 mg/kg, CD4+ and CD8+ clones expanded.

The receptor comes from an adult with an advanced solid tumor such as melanoma, head and neck, liver or kidney cancer. The chain recombines TRBV10-2 with TRBJ2-3, with 11 bases lining up with TRBD2. The sequenced sample was CD4+ or CD8+ T cells sorted from blood, obtained in a trial of the OX40 agonist ivuxolimab. The CDR3 protein is CASSEPIMGSGRGVSTDTQYF. CDR3 bases: TGCGCCAGCAGTGAGCCGATCATGGGTAGCGGGAGGGGCGTTAGCACAGATACGCAGTATTTT.